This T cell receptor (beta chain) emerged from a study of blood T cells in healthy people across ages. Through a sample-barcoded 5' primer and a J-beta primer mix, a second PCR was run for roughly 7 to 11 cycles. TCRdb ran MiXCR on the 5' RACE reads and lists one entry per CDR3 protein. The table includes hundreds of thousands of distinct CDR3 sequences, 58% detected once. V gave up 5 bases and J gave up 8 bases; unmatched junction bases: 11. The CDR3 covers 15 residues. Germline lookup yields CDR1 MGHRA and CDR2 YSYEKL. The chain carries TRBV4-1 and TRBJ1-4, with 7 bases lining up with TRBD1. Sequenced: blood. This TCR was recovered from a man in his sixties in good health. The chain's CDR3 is CASSSGQSPGEKLFF. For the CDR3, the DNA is TGCGCCAGCAGCTCGGGACAGTCCCCTGGGGAAAAACTGTTTTTT.